These 13 T cell receptor beta chains were sequenced from one sample in a study of CD8+ T cells in alopecia areata. Extracted from the samples, RNA was reverse transcribed into cDNA to serve as the sequencing template. The assay was immunoSEQ multiplex PCR, and TCRdb's table has in-frame clones only and misses some. The sample has roughly 150,000 clones; around 54% are singletons. The specimen was CD4+ T cells sorted from blood. The source is a human donor in good health.

This clone has just a few counts. J is TRBJ2-7 and V is TRBV13; 11 positions agree with TRBD2. The junction had 7 bases not matched to a gene; V was cut back by 4 bases and J by 2 bases. CDR3 length: 16 residues. Germline V lookup: CDR1 PRHDT, CDR2 FYEKMQ (reference sequence). As DNA, the CDR3 is TGTGCCAGCAGCTCCCTCCCTAGCGGGGGGACCTACGAGCAGTACTTC. Translated, it gives CASSSLPSGGTYEQYF.

The V gene is TRBV2, the J gene TRBJ1-5, with D tentatively TRBD1 (5 bases). Trimming cost V 3 bases and J 2 bases, with 11 bases left between them. The CDR3 has 15 amino acids. In germline, CDR1 is SNHLY, CDR2 FYNNEI. The CDR3 here is CASSEEGMGNQPQHF. In nucleotides, the CDR3 is TGTGCCAGCAGTGAGGAGGGGATGGGCAATCAGCCCCAGCATTTT.

The gene calls are TRBV6-5 and TRBJ2-7, with 11 bases that match TRBD1. From germline, CDR1 is MNHEY and CDR2 SVGAGI. After removal of 4 bases from V and 3 bases from J, the junction contained 2 bases not matched to a gene. This CDR3 has 14 amino acids. The CDR3 sequence is CASSSGTGGYEQYF. DNA for the CDR3: TGTGCCAGCAGTTCCGGGACAGGGGGCTACGAGCAGTACTTC.

Regarding this clone: The same CDR3 is also encoded by other DNA sequences in this sample. The V and J genes are TRBV29-1 and TRBJ2-5, with TRBD1 as a possible D gene (6 bases). The CDR3 has 11 residues. CDR1 is SQVTM and CDR2 is ANQGSEA in the germline V gene. V was pared by 4 bases and J by 5 bases, with 8 bases between. CDR3 nucleotides: TGCAGCGTTGGAGGGGGTGAGACCCAGTACTTC. Amino acid sequence: CSVGGGETQYF.

This clone was counted a few times. The chain uses TRBV7-9 and TRBJ2-1, with TRBD2 identical over 8 bases. The CDR3 covers 15 residues. V was pared by 5 bases and J by 0 bases, with 3 bases of the junction left unmatched. In germline, CDR1 is SEHNR, CDR2 FQNEAQ (reference sequence). CDR3 sequence: CASSATSGSYNEQFF. The CDR3 DNA is TGTGCCAGCAGCGCTACTAGCGGCTCCTACAATGAGCAGTTCTTC.

This chain links TRBV23-1 with TRBJ2-7; no definite D call. TRBV23-1 is reported as an ORF; its role is uncertain. CDR3 size: 14 residues. V gave up 10 bases and J gave up 4 bases, with 20 bases separating them. The CDR3 nucleotides are TGCGCCAAAAGGTCGCTTGTGGGGAAATACGAGCAGTACTTC. This encodes CAKRSLVGKYEQYF.

This clone was observed a few times. The V call is TRBV29-1, the J call TRBJ2-1; unclear D gene. Per germline, CDR1 SQVTM and CDR2 ANQGSEA. With 0 bases removed from V and 3 bases from J, the gap between germline ends came to 9 bases. The CDR3 covers 14 residues. CDR3 sequence reads: CSVEERVSYNEQFF. The CDR3 DNA sequence: TGCAGCGTTGAAGAAAGGGTAAGCTACAATGAGCAGTTCTTC.

In its sample, this clone was seen a few times. The identical CDR3 is also encoded by other nucleotide sequences in the sample. The chain has TRBV29-1 and TRBJ2-7; D remains ambiguous. Trimming pared 5 bases from V and 2 bases from J, leaving 10 bases between. Germline loops: CDR1 SQVTM, CDR2 ANQGSEA. The CDR3 consists of 12 residues. CDR3 coding DNA: TGCAGCGTTACGGACGGAACCTACGAGCAGTACTTC. Translation gives CSVTDGTYEQYF.

The V and J genes are TRBV5-1 and TRBJ2-3, with no clear D. Trimming took 3 bases from V and 5 from J, leaving 10 bases between them. The V gene's germline CDR1 is SGHRS and CDR2 YFSETQ. The CDR3 covers 13 residues. The CDR3 region has the DNA TGCGCCAGCAGCTCAACGACGTTAGATACGCAGTATTTT. It encodes CASSSTTLDTQYF.

The rearrangement joins TRBV29-1 to TRBJ2-3; D perhaps matches TRBD1 (6 bases). The V gene's germline CDR1 is SQVTM and CDR2 ANQGSEA. V was shortened by 6 bases and J by 3 bases, with 10 bases between the two germline ends. This CDR3 contains 12 residues. The DNA of the CDR3 is TGCAGCGTCACAGGGTCTACAGATACGCAGTATTTT. This codes for CSVTGSTDTQYF.

The chain employs TRBV5-4 and TRBJ2-1; D perhaps matches TRBD2 (5 bases). The V gene lost 4 bases and the J gene lost 0 bases, with 14 bases spanning the gap. The CDR3 is 16 residues long. Germline values: CDR1 SGHNT, CDR2 YYREEE (reference sequence). CDR3 nucleotide sequence: TGTGCCAGCAGCGGTGGAGGCCCGGTCTCCTACAATGAGCAGTTCTTC. Its protein is CASSGGGPVSYNEQFF.

The chain recombines TRBV15 with TRBJ2-7; 11 bases are shared with TRBD1. Losses at the gene ends were 0 bases for V and 6 bases for J; bases not matched to a gene: 13. CDR3 length: 18 amino acids. In germline, CDR1 is LNHNV, CDR2 YYDKDF (reference sequence). The CDR3 DNA follows: TGTGCCACCAGCAGAGAGACCTTCCGGGACAGGGGGTTCTGCGAGCAGTACTTC. Amino acids: CATSRETFRDRGFCEQYF. Looking up the rest from reference TRBV15 and TRBJ2-7 gives the full variable domain: DAMVIQNPRYQVTQFGKPVTLSCSQTLNHNVMYWYQQKSSQAPKLLFHYYDKDFNNEADTPDNFQSRRPNTSFCFLDIRSPGLGDTAMYLCATSRETFRDRGFCEQYFGPGTRLTVT.

V and J are TRBV29-1 and TRBJ2-7; D possibly corresponds to TRBD2 (5 bases). Trimming stripped 7 bases from V and 5 bases from J, with 12 bases between. The CDR3 covers 11 residues. Germline CDR1 and CDR2: SQVTM and ANQGSEA. CDR3 sequence (DNA): TGCAGCGGGCGGAGAGGGCACGAGCAGTACTTC. Translated, it gives CSGRRGHEQYF.